These T cell receptor beta chains were read from a single sample in a study of cytomegalovirus exposure and HLA in healthy donors. Using immunoSEQ multiplex PCR, the repertoire was profiled, and TCRdb retains in-frame clones only, with some absent. The sample has 100,000 to 150,000 clones, around 83% seen once; the top ten hold roughly 2.7%. The sample taken for sequencing was PBMCs. The receptors derive from a man aged 45-60 years in good health and CMV-seronegative. CDR3s leave out the opening cysteine and the closing phenylalanine or tryptophan.

v_call: TRBV30; j_call: TRBJ2-5; cdr3_length: 12; cdr3_aa: AWGGRAGQETQY
v_call: TRBV6-5; j_call: TRBJ2-5; cdr3_length: 12; cdr3_aa: ASSPGQGLETQY
v_call: TRBV9; j_call: TRBJ1-1; cdr3_length: 13; cdr3_aa: ASSPPGRGNTEAF
v_call: TRBV7-9; j_call: TRBJ1-5; cdr3_length: 12; cdr3_aa: ASSHMGGYQPQH
v_call: TRBV2; j_call: TRBJ2-7; cdr3_length: 10; cdr3_aa: ASTGSSYEQY
v_call: TRBV2; j_call: TRBJ1-4; cdr3_length: 13; cdr3_aa: ASSELGGVGEKLF
v_call: TRBV20-1; j_call: TRBJ2-3; cdr3_length: 9; cdr3_aa: SALSTDTQY
v_call: TRBV6-5; j_call: TRBJ1-5; cdr3_length: 11; cdr3_aa: ASSPNPTGGRH
v_call: TRBV19; j_call: TRBJ1-1; cdr3_length: 13; cdr3_aa: ASSISVRGRTEAF
v_call: TRBV7-6; j_call: TRBJ1-2; cdr3_length: 12; cdr3_aa: ASSDGQGVYGYT
v_call: TRBV19; j_call: TRBJ1-2; cdr3_length: 12; cdr3_aa: ASGAEAEYYGYT
v_call: TRBV29-1; j_call: TRBJ2-3; cdr3_length: 10; cdr3_aa: SAIAGLNTQY
v_call: TRBV9; j_call: TRBJ2-3; cdr3_length: 13; cdr3_aa: ASSWDRVSTDTQY
v_call: TRBV7-9; j_call: TRBJ2-2; cdr3_length: 11; cdr3_aa: ASSLSSGGELF
v_call: TRBV4-2; j_call: TRBJ1-6; cdr3_length: 17; cdr3_aa: ASSQVSLTATGQDSPLH
v_call: TRBV7-9; j_call: TRBJ1-4; cdr3_length: 12; cdr3_aa: ASSLPQVAEKLF
v_call: TRBV30; j_call: TRBJ1-4; cdr3_length: 12; cdr3_aa: AWAGGSGNEKLF
v_call: TRBV29-1; j_call: TRBJ1-2; cdr3_length: 12; cdr3_aa: SVDRTHPGGGYT
v_call: TRBV19; j_call: TRBJ2-5; cdr3_length: 16; cdr3_aa: ASSGLSRGTGGQETQY
v_call: TRBV19; j_call: TRBJ2-1; cdr3_length: 13; cdr3_aa: ASSSLAGGFNEQF
v_call: TRBV6-5; j_call: TRBJ2-3; cdr3_length: 10; cdr3_aa: ASTATGGTQY
v_call: TRBV6-6; j_call: TRBJ1-2; cdr3_length: 13; cdr3_aa: ASSPRGTGDGGYT
v_call: TRBV2; j_call: TRBJ2-2; cdr3_length: 12; cdr3_aa: ASKGDRGLGELF
v_call: TRBV6-1; j_call: TRBJ1-5; cdr3_length: 13; cdr3_aa: ASRPQGEVGQPQH
v_call: TRBV9; j_call: TRBJ2-7; cdr3_length: 10; cdr3_aa: ASSVAGNEQY
v_call: TRBV6-1; j_call: TRBJ2-1; cdr3_length: 11; cdr3_aa: ASSDEVYNEQF
v_call: TRBV7-3; j_call: TRBJ1-6; cdr3_length: 14; cdr3_aa: ASSLMAASYNSPLH
v_call: TRBV6-1; j_call: TRBJ2-7; cdr3_length: 13; cdr3_aa: ASSEKGGLTYEQY
v_call: TRBV9; j_call: TRBJ2-3; cdr3_length: 13; cdr3_aa: ACSPQAGPTDTQY
v_call: TRBV14; j_call: TRBJ1-1; cdr3_length: 11; cdr3_aa: ASSRGMNTEAF
v_call: TRBV19; j_call: TRBJ1-4; cdr3_length: 14; cdr3_aa: ASSNTRTGTNEKLF
v_call: TRBV11-2; j_call: TRBJ1-1; cdr3_length: 17; cdr3_aa: ASSLNGMTRQVMNTEAF
v_call: TRBV5-1; j_call: TRBJ1-1; cdr3_length: 13; cdr3_aa: ASSLSGTGYTEAF
v_call: TRBV4-2; j_call: TRBJ2-3; cdr3_length: 13; cdr3_aa: ASSPTSGGMDTQY
v_call: TRBV5-5; j_call: TRBJ1-2; cdr3_length: 11; cdr3_aa: ASSLVRVDGYT
v_call: TRBV7-2; j_call: TRBJ2-7; cdr3_length: 12; cdr3_aa: ASSSRKSSYEQY
v_call: TRBV7-8; j_call: TRBJ1-1; cdr3_length: 12; cdr3_aa: ASSSSGGLRAAF
v_call: TRBV5-1; j_call: TRBJ2-2; cdr3_length: 10; cdr3_aa: ASSEYTGELF
v_call: TRBV10-1; j_call: TRBJ2-3; cdr3_length: 15; cdr3_aa: ASSEPSGGPYTDTQY
v_call: TRBV11-1; j_call: TRBJ2-7; cdr3_length: 15; cdr3_aa: ASSLGAAGFGPYEQY